The next 13 T cell receptor beta chains were all read from a single sample in a study of blood T cell repertoires in COVID-19. Only in-frame clones appear in the TCRdb table, and some are missing; sequencing was by immunoSEQ multiplex PCR. This table holds 200,000 to 250,000 clones, 75% to 85% found once. Sequencing used peripheral blood. The receptor set was obtained from a human donor in a cohort sampled during active COVID-19.

The CDR3 coding sequence is TGTGCCAGCAGCTTCCTCCCGGGACAGGGACCCTACAATGAGCAGTTCTTC. This sequence encodes CASSFLPGQGPYNEQFF. V usage is TRBV11-2 and J usage is TRBJ2-1; 9 bases are a match to TRBD1. The CDR3 extends over 17 amino acids. V lost 3 bases to trimming and J lost 2 bases; unmatched junction nucleotides: 8. In germline, CDR1 is SGHAT, CDR2 FQNNGV.

The V gene is TRBV5-1, the J gene TRBJ2-7, with D possibly matching TRBD2 (6 bases). The CDR3 sequence is 14 residues long. CDR1 is SGHRS and CDR2 is YFSETQ in the germline V gene. V was pared by 2 bases and J by 1 base, with 10 bases between. Written as DNA, the CDR3 is TGCGCCAGCAGCTTCCGGGACTTATCCTACGAGCAGTACTTC. Amino acid sequence: CASSFRDLSYEQYF.

In this sample, this clone is medium-sized (0.01 to 0.1%). The chain combines TRBV6-6 with TRBJ1-1; no definite D call. The CDR3 loop spans 14 amino acids. V shed 2 bases and J shed 0 bases, with 7 bases lying between them. Germline V gene data show CDR1 as MNHNY and CDR2 as SVGAGI (reference sequence). Here the CDR3 reads CASSYGGLNTEAFF. The CDR3 DNA reads as TGTGCCAGCAGTTACGGTGGCCTGAACACTGAAGCTTTCTTT.

The rearrangement joins TRBV18 to TRBJ1-2; D gene ambiguous. V was trimmed by 4 bases and J by 3 bases, leaving 24 bases between them. CDR1 is KGHSH and CDR2 is LQKENI in the germline V gene. The CDR3 is 18 amino acids. This chain's CDR3 is CASSQGRGREKYDYGYTF. CDR3 DNA sequence: TGTGCCAGCTCACAAGGTCGTGGTAGGGAGAAGTATGACTATGGCTACACCTTC.

V usage is TRBV7-9 and J usage is TRBJ2-5, with 8 positions matching TRBD2. J gave up 4 bases and V 3 bases, and 7 bases lay outside the gene matches. Germline-derived CDR1 and CDR2 are SEHNR and FQNEAQ (reference sequence). CDR3 length equals 15 residues. The CDR3 here is CASSFRAGAVETQYF. The CDR3, as DNA: TGTGCCAGCAGCTTTCGAGCGGGAGCGGTAGAGACCCAGTACTTC.

For the CDR3, the DNA is TGTGCCAGCAGCCATAACACCGGGGAGCTGTTTTTT. Its translation is CASSHNTGELFF. This chain joins TRBV7-9 and TRBJ2-2; D uncertain. V was trimmed by 5 bases and J by 2 bases, leaving 3 bases between them. The germline gives CDR1 SEHNR, CDR2 FQNEAQ (reference sequence). This CDR3 spans 12 amino acids.

V is TRBV7-2 and J is TRBJ2-7; possible D gene TRBD1, 6 bases. V lost 7 bases, J lost 7 bases, and 17 bases lay in between. Germline V CDR1 and CDR2: SGHTA, FQGNSA. The CDR3 totals 13 residues. The CDR3, as DNA: TGTGCCAGCACCCTGCTAGGGGGAATGGAGCAGTACTTC. It yields the protein CASTLLGGMEQYF.

This clone has a single count. The rearrangement links TRBV6-6 to TRBJ1-1; no clear D gene. The germline gives CDR1 MNHNY, CDR2 SVGAGI (reference sequence). The CDR3 runs 15 residues. V lost 7 bases, J lost 2 bases, and 17 bases lay in between. CDR3 region: CASKEGGTRNTEAFF. DNA of the CDR3: TGTGCCAGCAAGGAGGGCGGAACTCGAAACACTGAAGCTTTCTTT.

The J gene is TRBJ2-1, the V gene TRBV7-9, with D possibly being TRBD2 (5 bases). Trimming pared 5 bases from V and 1 base from J, leaving 12 bases between. This CDR3 has 15 residues. CDR1 is SEHNR and CDR2 is FQNEAQ in the germline V gene (reference sequence). CDR3 in DNA: TGTGCCAGCAGCCAGGACTGGGGTTCCTACAATGAGCAGTTCTTC. Amino acid sequence: CASSQDWGSYNEQFF.

The genes are TRBV12-3 or TRBV12-4 and TRBJ1-2; a possible D gene is TRBD1 (6 bases). This CDR3 region has 13 residues. V lost 7 bases and J 4 bases, leaving 13 bases between the germline ends. CDR3 amino acids: CASNSGGGYGYTF. In DNA, the CDR3 is TGTGCCAGCAACTCGGGGGGCGGCTATGGCTACACCTTC.

The chain uses TRBV24-1 and TRBJ2-1; TRBD1 aligns across 8 bases. The V and J ends lost 4 bases and 2 bases, in that order; junction bases with no gene match: 6. Germline V gene data show CDR1 as KGHDR and CDR2 as SFDVKD. This CDR3 spans 16 amino acids. The chain's CDR3 is CATSDTTGGTYNEQFF. The CDR3 DNA is TGTGCCACCAGTGACACAACAGGGGGGACCTACAATGAGCAGTTCTTC.

This chain connects TRBV20-1 to TRBJ2-1; 9 nucleotides align to TRBD2. CDR1 is DFQATT, CDR2 SNEGSKA, per germline (reference sequence). J gave up 15 bases and V 1 base, and 4 bases lay outside the gene matches. The CDR3 has 11 residues. CDR3 DNA sequence: TGCAGTGCTAGAGGAGGACTAGCGTTGTTCTTC. Translated: CSARGGLALFF.

V is TRBV6-5 and J is TRBJ2-7; D remains unclear. The CDR3 extends over 14 amino acids. Trimming pared 6 bases from V and 2 bases from J, leaving 14 bases between. Germline CDR1 is MNHEY and CDR2 is SVGAGI. CDR3 residues: CASSVTVLPYEQYF. CDR3 sequence (DNA): TGTGCCAGCAGCGTTACAGTGCTGCCCTACGAGCAGTACTTC.